A single T cell receptor (beta chain) is shown here with its context. Profiling relied on immunoSEQ multiplex PCR, and the TCRdb table lists in-frame clones only, not all of them. The profile shows roughly 87,000 clones, approximately 92% of them singletons. The data originate from a study of OX40 agonist ivuxolimab in advanced cancers. Sequenced material: CD4+ or CD8+ T cells sorted from blood, taken in a trial of the OX40 agonist ivuxolimab. This sequence originates from an adult with an advanced solid tumor such as melanoma, head and neck, liver or kidney cancer.

CDR3 nucleotides: TGTGCCAGCAGTTGGGCAGGGGCCTACGAGCAGTACTTC. It translates to CASSWAGAYEQYF. The V gene is TRBV27, the J gene TRBJ2-7; D perhaps matches TRBD1 (6 bases). The germline gives CDR1 MNHEY, CDR2 SMNVEV (reference sequence). This CDR3 has 13 amino acids. V lost 4 bases and J 2 bases, leaving 9 bases between the germline ends.